The T cell receptor (beta chain) described here comes from a study of T-cell reconstitution after alpha-beta-depleted transplantation in children. In its sample, this clonotype was seen a few times. No antigen is known for it. Study-level findings and limits: Roughly two months post-transplant, alpha-beta T cells reportedly originated from several hundred graft clones that had expanded. Newly produced T cells mostly accounted for T-cell counts and diversity one year post-transplant.

The CDR3 is 15 residues long. Germline V gene sequence: CDR1 MDHEN, CDR2 SYDVKM. The V end was cut by 1 base, the J end by 10 bases, with 14 bases between. Preparing the TCRbeta library involved the use of unique molecular identifiers. TCRdb re-analysed the PCR reads in MiXCR, keeping a single row per CDR3 protein. The sample holds about 980,000 distinct CDR3 sequences, roughly 29% seen once. The specimen comprised PBMCs, mostly from graft donor cells, sampled 360 days after TCRalphabeta/CD19-depleted stem cell transplant. V gene TRBV28 combines with J gene TRBJ1-6; D remains ambiguous. The sequence was obtained from a boy in the first two years of life who had a stem cell transplant for SCID, so the T cells may come from the graft donor. The CDR3 DNA reads TGTGCCAGCAGTTTATTACAGCCCCGGATCTCACCCCTCCACTTT. This encodes CASSLLQPRISPLHF.